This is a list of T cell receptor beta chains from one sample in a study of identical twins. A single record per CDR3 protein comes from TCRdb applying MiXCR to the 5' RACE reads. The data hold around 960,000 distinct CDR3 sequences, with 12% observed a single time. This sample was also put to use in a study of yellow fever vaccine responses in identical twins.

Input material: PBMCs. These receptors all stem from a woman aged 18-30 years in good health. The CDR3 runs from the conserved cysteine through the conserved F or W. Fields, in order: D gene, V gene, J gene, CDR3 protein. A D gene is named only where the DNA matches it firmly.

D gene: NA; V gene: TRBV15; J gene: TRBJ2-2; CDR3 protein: CATSFGSGTGELFF
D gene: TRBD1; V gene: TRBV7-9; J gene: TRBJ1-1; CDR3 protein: CASSSRTGMNTEAFF
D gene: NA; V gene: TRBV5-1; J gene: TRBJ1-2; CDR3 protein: CASSPGSELANYGYTF
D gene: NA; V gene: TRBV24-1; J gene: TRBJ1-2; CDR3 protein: CATSQGAVYGYTF
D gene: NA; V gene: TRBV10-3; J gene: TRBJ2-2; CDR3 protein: CAISNPSSANTGELFF
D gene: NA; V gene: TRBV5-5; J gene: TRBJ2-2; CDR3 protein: CASSLRPQDTGELFF
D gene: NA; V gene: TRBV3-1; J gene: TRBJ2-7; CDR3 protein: CASSQGFAYEQYF
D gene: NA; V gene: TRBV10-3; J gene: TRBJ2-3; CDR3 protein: CAISESEVDTQYF
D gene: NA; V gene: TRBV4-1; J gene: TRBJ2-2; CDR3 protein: CASSQDPPSLTGELFF
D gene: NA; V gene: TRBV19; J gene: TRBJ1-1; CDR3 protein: CASRSPMNTEAFF
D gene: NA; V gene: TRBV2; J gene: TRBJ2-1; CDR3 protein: CASSGADEQFF
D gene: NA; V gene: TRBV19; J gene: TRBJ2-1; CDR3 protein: CASSNTYYNEQFF
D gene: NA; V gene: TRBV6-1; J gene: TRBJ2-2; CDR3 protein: CASKGGSPIRFGELFF
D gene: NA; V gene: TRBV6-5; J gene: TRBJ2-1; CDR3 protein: CASSYLDSTYNEQFF
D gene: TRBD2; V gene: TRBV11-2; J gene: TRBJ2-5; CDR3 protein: CASSLVRLAGGQETQYF
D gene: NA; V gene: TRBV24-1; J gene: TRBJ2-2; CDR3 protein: CATSGGRLDTGELFF
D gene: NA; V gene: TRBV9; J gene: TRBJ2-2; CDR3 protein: CASSVGWNTGELFF
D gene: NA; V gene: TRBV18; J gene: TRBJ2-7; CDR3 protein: CASSPQGTLNEQYF
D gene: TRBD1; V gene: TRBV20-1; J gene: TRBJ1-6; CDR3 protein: CSAGGTGNNSPLHF
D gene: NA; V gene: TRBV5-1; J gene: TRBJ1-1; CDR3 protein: CASSLGGSENTEAFF
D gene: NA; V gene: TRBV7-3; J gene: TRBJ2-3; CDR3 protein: CASSLTAVNTDTQYF